These T cell receptor beta chains were read from a single sample in a study of T cell changes during pregnancy in multiple sclerosis. Profiled with immunoSEQ multiplex PCR; TCRdb holds only in-frame clones, not every one. The table shows tens of thousands of clones, with around 90% occurring only once. Sequenced material: peripheral blood, taken in the first trimester of pregnancy. These receptors originate from a female donor with multiple sclerosis, enrolled in a pregnancy study. Both conserved end residues are part of each CDR3. Fields, in order: clone size, D gene, V gene, J gene, CDR3 protein, CDR3 DNA. A D gene is named only where the DNA matches it firmly. Not every row has a clone size; where given, it reads once, few, many or a size class.

size: NA; D: NA; V: TRBV29-1; J: TRBJ2-6; CDR3: CSVVGINFSGANVLTF; DNA: TGCAGCGTCGTCGGGATCAACTTCTCTGGGGCCAACGTCCTGACTTTC
size: NA; D: NA; V: TRBV4-1; J: TRBJ1-3; CDR3: CASSQATAFSGNTIYF; DNA: TGCGCCAGCAGCCAGGCTACAGCCTTTTCTGGAAACACCATATATTTT
size: NA; D: TRBD2; V: TRBV5-1; J: TRBJ2-7; CDR3: CASSATPGGRLREQYF; DNA: TGCGCCAGCAGCGCTACCCCGGGAGGGCGGTTGAGAGAGCAGTACTTC
size: NA; D: NA; V: TRBV7-2; J: TRBJ1-2; CDR3: CASSLSPFVRLYGYTF; DNA: TGTGCCAGCAGCTTAAGCCCCTTTGTGCGGCTCTATGGCTACACCTTC
size: NA; D: TRBD1; V: TRBV27; J: TRBJ1-5; CDR3: CASSFYYYRGVESQPQHF; DNA: TGTGCCAGCAGTTTTTATTATTACAGGGGAGTGGAATCACAGCCCCAGCATTTT
size: NA; D: TRBD2; V: TRBV7-2; J: TRBJ2-7; CDR3: CASSLLAGDYSPEQYF; DNA: TGTGCCAGCAGCCTATTAGCGGGAGACTATTCGCCCGAGCAGTACTTC
size: NA; D: NA; V: TRBV6-1; J: TRBJ2-5; CDR3: CASSEYLADGEVETQYF; DNA: TGTGCCAGCAGTGAGTATTTAGCGGACGGTGAAGTGGAGACCCAGTACTTC
size: NA; D: NA; V: TRBV4-2; J: TRBJ2-7; CDR3: CASSPPLGDEQYF; DNA: TGTGCCAGCAGCCCTCCTTTAGGGGACGAGCAGTACTTC
size: NA; D: NA; V: TRBV30; J: TRBJ2-7; CDR3: CAWSGRRDQYF; DNA: TGTGCCTGGAGTGGGCGTCGGGATCAATACTTC
size: NA; D: TRBD2; V: TRBV30; J: TRBJ2-3; CDR3: CAWSRTSGSTFFTDTQYF; DNA: TGTGCCTGGAGTAGGACTAGCGGGAGCACCTTTTTCACAGATACGCAGTATTTT
size: NA; D: NA; V: TRBV30; J: TRBJ2-7; CDR3: CAGGGGRVVYEQYF; DNA: TGTGCCGGGGGAGGCGGGCGCGTAGTCTACGAGCAGTACTTC
size: NA; D: NA; V: TRBV13; J: TRBJ1-3; CDR3: CASSIQGPGNTIYF; DNA: TGTGCCAGCAGCATACAGGGACCTGGAAACACCATATATTTT
size: NA; D: NA; V: TRBV28; J: TRBJ2-7; CDR3: CASSGPYYEQYF; DNA: TGTGCCAGCAGTGGGCCTTACTACGAGCAGTACTTC
size: NA; D: TRBD1; V: TRBV2; J: TRBJ1-1; CDR3: CASPGQVNTEAFF; DNA: TGTGCCAGTCCGGGACAGGTGAACACTGAAGCTTTCTTT
size: NA; D: TRBD1; V: TRBV4-1; J: TRBJ1-5; CDR3: CASADGTVNQPQHF; DNA: TGCGCCAGCGCGGATGGGACAGTCAATCAGCCCCAGCATTTT
size: NA; D: NA; V: TRBV6-6; J: TRBJ2-2; CDR3: CASSYGGMNTGELFF; DNA: TGTGCCAGCAGTTACGGCGGGATGAACACCGGGGAGCTGTTTTTT
size: NA; D: TRBD2; V: TRBV4-2; J: TRBJ2-7; CDR3: CASSHHPRGTKRLGSYEQYF; DNA: TGTGCCAGCAGCCATCACCCCCGGGGGACTAAGCGGCTCGGCTCCTACGAGCAGTACTTC
size: NA; D: NA; V: TRBV19; J: TRBJ2-7; CDR3: CASSITESSYEQYF; DNA: TGTGCCAGTAGTATTACGGAGAGCTCCTACGAGCAGTACTTC
size: NA; D: TRBD1; V: TRBV11-2; J: TRBJ1-2; CDR3: CASSFPGGAGYTF; DNA: TGTGCCAGCAGCTTTCCAGGGGGAGCTGGCTACACCTTC
size: NA; D: NA; V: TRBV23-1; J: TRBJ2-7; CDR3: CASSQNCSGTPYEQYF; DNA: TGCGCCAGCAGTCAAAACTGCTCAGGGACACCCTACGAGCAGTACTTC
size: few; D: TRBD1; V: TRBV28; J: TRBJ1-5; CDR3: CASSEQGALPSNQPQHF; DNA: TGTGCCAGCAGTGAGCAGGGGGCCCTCCCTAGCAATCAGCCCCAGCATTTT
size: NA; D: TRBD1; V: TRBV27; J: TRBJ1-4; CDR3: CASSLLAPGQGASFGKLFF; DNA: TGTGCCAGCAGTTTATTGGCACCGGGACAGGGGGCAAGTTTCGGAAAACTGTTTTTT
size: NA; D: TRBD2; V: TRBV25-1; J: TRBJ2-1; CDR3: CASSVSGTSEQFF; DNA: TGTGCCAGCAGTGTCTCCGGGACTAGTGAGCAGTTCTTC
size: NA; D: NA; V: TRBV14; J: TRBJ1-3; CDR3: CASSLGSGNTIYF; DNA: TGTGCCAGCAGCCTCGGCTCTGGAAACACCATATATTTT
size: NA; D: TRBD1; V: TRBV5-1; J: TRBJ2-2; CDR3: CASSLGQGVTGELFF; DNA: TGCGCCAGCAGCTTGGGGCAGGGGGTCACCGGGGAGCTGTTTTTT
size: NA; D: TRBD2; V: TRBV9; J: TRBJ2-7; CDR3: CASSLGLAPYEQYF; DNA: TGTGCCAGCAGCCTGGGACTAGCCCCCTACGAGCAGTACTTC
size: NA; D: NA; V: TRBV6-1; J: TRBJ2-7; CDR3: CASGSSYEQYF; DNA: TGTGCCAGCGGGAGCTCCTACGAGCAGTACTTC
size: NA; D: TRBD1; V: TRBV13; J: TRBJ2-6; CDR3: CASSKGAWGANVLTF; DNA: TGTGCCAGCAGTAAGGGGGCGTGGGGGGCCAACGTCCTGACTTTC
size: NA; D: TRBD2; V: TRBV7-9; J: TRBJ2-2; CDR3: CASSLGGLAGNTGELFF; DNA: TGTGCCAGCAGCCTAGGGGGACTAGCGGGAAACACCGGGGAGCTGTTTTTT
size: NA; D: NA; V: TRBV5-1; J: TRBJ2-7; CDR3: CASSLGSDYEQYF; DNA: TGCGCCAGCAGCTTGGGTAGCGACTACGAGCAGTACTTC
size: NA; D: TRBD2; V: TRBV10-3; J: TRBJ2-1; CDR3: CAISYTSGDYNEQFF; DNA: TGTGCCATCAGTTATACTAGCGGAGACTACAATGAGCAGTTCTTC
size: NA; D: NA; V: TRBV5-5; J: TRBJ1-2; CDR3: CASSLEGANYGYTF; DNA: TGTGCCAGCAGCTTGGAAGGGGCTAACTATGGCTACACCTTC
size: NA; D: NA; V: TRBV7-3; J: TRBJ2-3; CDR3: CASSLNGGSTDTQYF; DNA: TGTGCCAGCAGCTTAAATGGGGGCAGCACAGATACGCAGTATTTT
size: few; D: TRBD1; V: TRBV28; J: TRBJ2-4; CDR3: CASGIAGQGNIQYF; DNA: TGTGCCAGCGGGATAGCGGGACAGGGGAACATTCAGTACTTC
size: once; D: TRBD2; V: TRBV6-1; J: TRBJ2-7; CDR3: CASSDGTTVYEQYF; DNA: TGTGCCAGCAGTGATGGGACTACCGTCTACGAGCAGTACTTC
size: NA; D: TRBD2; V: TRBV5-1; J: TRBJ2-1; CDR3: CASSSNPGGLAEQFF; DNA: TGCGCCAGCAGCTCGAACCCGGGAGGGTTAGCTGAGCAGTTCTTC
size: NA; D: NA; V: TRBV5-1; J: TRBJ2-1; CDR3: CATARQYNEQFF; DNA: TGCGCCACCGCGAGGCAGTACAATGAGCAGTTCTTC
size: NA; D: TRBD2; V: TRBV18; J: TRBJ2-2; CDR3: CASSPRGTSGGQNTGELFF; DNA: TGTGCCAGCTCACCTAGGGGGACTAGCGGGGGCCAGAACACCGGGGAGCTGTTTTTT
size: once; D: NA; V: TRBV15; J: TRBJ2-1; CDR3: CATSRDGEREQFF; DNA: TGTGCCACCAGCAGAGATGGAGAGCGGGAGCAGTTCTTC
size: NA; D: TRBD2; V: TRBV9; J: TRBJ2-7; CDR3: CASSALAGGPVEQYF; DNA: TGTGCCAGCAGCGCCTTAGCGGGAGGGCCGGTCGAGCAGTACTTC
size: few; D: NA; V: TRBV27; J: TRBJ2-7; CDR3: CASRRGYEQYF; DNA: TGTGCCAGCAGGCGGGGATACGAGCAGTACTTC
size: NA; D: TRBD2; V: TRBV6-4; J: TRBJ2-1; CDR3: CASSDSGTSGHEQFF; DNA: TGTGCCAGCAGTGACTCCGGGACTAGCGGTCATGAGCAGTTCTTC
size: NA; D: NA; V: TRBV14; J: TRBJ2-5; CDR3: CASSQGQVLQETQYF; DNA: TGTGCCAGCAGCCAAGGCCAGGTTCTTCAAGAGACCCAGTACTTC
size: NA; D: NA; V: TRBV9; J: TRBJ2-3; CDR3: CASSVAGYEADTQYF; DNA: TGTGCCAGCAGCGTAGCAGGGTATGAGGCAGATACGCAGTATTTT
size: once; D: NA; V: TRBV27; J: TRBJ1-2; CDR3: CASSSQGPNYGYTF; DNA: TGTGCCAGCAGTTCCCAGGGGCCAAACTATGGCTACACCTTC
size: NA; D: TRBD2; V: TRBV4-3; J: TRBJ2-3; CDR3: CASSQSSSGSTDTQYF; DNA: TGCGCCAGCAGCCAGTCTTCTAGCGGGAGCACAGATACGCAGTATTTT
size: NA; D: NA; V: TRBV19; J: TRBJ1-1; CDR3: CASTPRGNTEAFF; DNA: TGTGCCAGTACTCCTCGGGGGAACACTGAAGCTTTCTTT
size: NA; D: TRBD1; V: TRBV18; J: TRBJ2-7; CDR3: CASSPGQAPGEQYF; DNA: TGTGCCAGCTCACCAGGACAGGCCCCGGGAGAGCAGTACTTC